This T cell receptor beta chain was identified in a study of T cells expressing NK-cell markers. TCRdb re-called the 5' RACE reads, yielding one record per CDR3 amino acid sequence without DNA. Its listing shows about 260,000 distinct CDR3 sequences. The CDR3 is 17 amino acids. The germline V gene has CDR1 SGDLS and CDR2 YYNGEE. The source material was blood T cells: a sorted CD56 or NKG2C T cell subset, CD4+ or CD8+ T cells, or bulk PBMC T cells (not recorded which). This TCR came from a man younger than 35 in good health. V usage is TRBV9 and J usage is TRBJ2-1; TCRdb selects TRBD2, and the lack of DNA leaves this call unchecked. The CDR3 region is CASSVAGLAGVFGEQFF.